This T cell receptor (beta chain) was profiled in a study of blood T cells in healthy people across ages. Findings of the study overall: Roughly linear age-related decline in beta diversity appeared, significant by age about 40.

This clonotype was counted a few times. Its antigen is unknown. There are 14 residues in the CDR3. Germline CDR1 SQVTM, CDR2 ANQGSEA. Sample-barcoded 5' priming and a J-beta primer mix drove a second PCR of 7 to 11 cycles. Unique molecular identifiers of 12 random nucleotides labeled each cDNA. TCRdb used MiXCR to reprocess the 5' RACE reads, holding one entry per CDR3 protein. The top ten clones hold more than 3% of a sample with around 820,000 distinct CDR3 sequences, 20% to 30% of them seen once. The same specimen was also included in a second study, on T cells of mothers and their children. That investigation notes: Evidence of persistent microchimeric T cell clones was absent.

The chain carries TRBV29-1 and TRBJ2-5; TRBD1 matches 7 bases. The J call is doubtful: the DNA matches TRBJ2-1 better. Source material: blood. The sequence was collected from a boy aged 10-17 years in good health. CDR3 DNA: TGCAGCGTTGAAGTTCGGGACAGAGAAGTTGAGCAGTTCTTC. The encoded protein is CSVEVRDREVEQFF.